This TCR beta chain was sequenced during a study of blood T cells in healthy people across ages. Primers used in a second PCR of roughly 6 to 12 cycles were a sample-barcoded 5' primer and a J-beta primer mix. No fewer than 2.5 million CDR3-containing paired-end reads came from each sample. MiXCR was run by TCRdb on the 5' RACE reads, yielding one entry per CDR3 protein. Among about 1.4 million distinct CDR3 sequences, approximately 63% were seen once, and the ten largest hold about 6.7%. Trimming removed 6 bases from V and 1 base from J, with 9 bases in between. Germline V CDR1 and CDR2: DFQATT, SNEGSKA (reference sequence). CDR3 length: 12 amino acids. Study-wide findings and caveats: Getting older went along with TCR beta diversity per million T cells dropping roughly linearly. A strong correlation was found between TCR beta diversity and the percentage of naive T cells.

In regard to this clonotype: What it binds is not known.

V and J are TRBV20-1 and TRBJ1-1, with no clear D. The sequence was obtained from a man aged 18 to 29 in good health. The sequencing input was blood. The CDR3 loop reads CSAPGGNTEAFF. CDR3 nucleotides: TGCAGTGCCCCAGGAGGGAACACTGAAGCTTTCTTT.